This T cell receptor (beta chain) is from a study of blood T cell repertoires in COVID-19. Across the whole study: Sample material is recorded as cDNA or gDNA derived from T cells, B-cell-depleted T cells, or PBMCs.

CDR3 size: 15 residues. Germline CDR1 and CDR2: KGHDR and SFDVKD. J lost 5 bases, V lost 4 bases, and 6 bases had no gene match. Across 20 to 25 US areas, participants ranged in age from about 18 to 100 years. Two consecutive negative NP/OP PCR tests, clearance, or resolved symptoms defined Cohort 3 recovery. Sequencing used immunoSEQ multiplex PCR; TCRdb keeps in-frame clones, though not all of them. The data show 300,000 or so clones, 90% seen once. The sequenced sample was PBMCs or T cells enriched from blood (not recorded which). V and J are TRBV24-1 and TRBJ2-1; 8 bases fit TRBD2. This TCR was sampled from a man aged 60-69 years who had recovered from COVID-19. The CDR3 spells CATSELLAADNEQFF. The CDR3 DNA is TGTGCCACCAGTGAATTACTAGCGGCTGACAATGAGCAGTTCTTC.